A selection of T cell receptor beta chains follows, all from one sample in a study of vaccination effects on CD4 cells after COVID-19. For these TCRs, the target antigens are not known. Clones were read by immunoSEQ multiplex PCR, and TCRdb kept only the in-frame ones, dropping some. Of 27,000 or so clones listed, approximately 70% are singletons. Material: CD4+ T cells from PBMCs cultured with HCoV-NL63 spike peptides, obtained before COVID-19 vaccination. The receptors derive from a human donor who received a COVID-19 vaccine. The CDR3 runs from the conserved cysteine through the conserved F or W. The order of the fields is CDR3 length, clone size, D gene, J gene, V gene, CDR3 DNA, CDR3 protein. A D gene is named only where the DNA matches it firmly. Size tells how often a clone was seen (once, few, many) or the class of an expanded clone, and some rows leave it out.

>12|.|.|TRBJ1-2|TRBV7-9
TGTGCCAGCAACAGGGCGGGCTATGGCTACACCTTC
CASNRAGYGYTF
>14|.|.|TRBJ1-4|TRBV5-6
TGTGCCAGCAGACAACGAGGGGGTAATGAAAAACTGTTTTTT
CASRQRGGNEKLFF
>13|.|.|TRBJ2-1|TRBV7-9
TGTGCCAGCAGCTTAGCCAGGTACAATGAGCAGTTCTTC
CASSLARYNEQFF
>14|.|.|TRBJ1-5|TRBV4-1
TGCGCCAGCAGCCGCAGGGCCTCCAATCAGCCCCAGCATTTT
CASSRRASNQPQHF
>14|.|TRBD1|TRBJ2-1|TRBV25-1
TGTGCCAGCACCCGGACAGGGGCTAACAATGAGCAGTTCTTC
CASTRTGANNEQFF
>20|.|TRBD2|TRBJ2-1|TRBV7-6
TGTGCCAGCAGCCGAGGACTAGCGGGAGGACCCCCAAGCTCCTACAATGAGCAGTTCTTC
CASSRGLAGGPPSSYNEQFF
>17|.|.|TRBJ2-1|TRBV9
TGTGCCAGCAGCGTAGAGTGGGGGGGGACAGGCCGCAATGAGCAGTTCTTC
CASSVEWGGTGRNEQFF
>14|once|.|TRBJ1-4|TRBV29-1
TGCAGCGTGGGCAGTAGTCTCACTAATGAAAAACTGTTTTTT
CSVGSSLTNEKLFF
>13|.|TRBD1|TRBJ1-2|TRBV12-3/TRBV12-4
TGTGCCAGCAGTTTGGGACAGGGAGGGGGCTACACCTTC
CASSLGQGGGYTF
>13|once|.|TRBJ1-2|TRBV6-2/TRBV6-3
TGTGCCAGCAGTTACTCTGGCGGCTATGGCTACACCTTC
CASSYSGGYGYTF
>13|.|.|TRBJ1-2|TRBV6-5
TGTGCCAGCGCCTCTAGGACAGATTATGGCTACACCTTC
CASASRTDYGYTF
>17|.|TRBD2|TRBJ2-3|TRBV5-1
TGCGCCAGCAGCTTGGACGGGGGGGGCCGGGTCACAGATACGCAGTATTTT
CASSLDGGGRVTDTQYF
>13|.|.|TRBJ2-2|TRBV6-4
TGTGCCAGCAGAGGCCAGGGAACCGGGGAGCTGTTTTTT
CASRGQGTGELFF
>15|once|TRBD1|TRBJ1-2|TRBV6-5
TGTGCCAGCAGGGACAGGGGCGCAATGAACTATGGCTACACCTTC
CASRDRGAMNYGYTF
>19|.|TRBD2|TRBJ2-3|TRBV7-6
TGTGCCAGCAGCTGGGGACTAGCGGGAGGGCCGATTAGCACAGATACGCAGTATTTT
CASSWGLAGGPISTDTQYF
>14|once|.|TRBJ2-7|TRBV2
TGTGCCAGCAGTGGGTACAGGGAAATCGACGAGCAGTACTTC
CASSGYREIDEQYF
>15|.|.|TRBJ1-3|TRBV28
TGTGCCAGCAGTTACAGGTACCCCTCTGGAAACACCATATATTTT
CASSYRYPSGNTIYF
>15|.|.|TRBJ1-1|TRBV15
TGTGCCACCGGGCGTCCCGGACAGTTGAACACTGAAGCTTTCTTT
CATGRPGQLNTEAFF
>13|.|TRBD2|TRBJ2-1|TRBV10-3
TGTGCCATAGGGAGCGGGGATGACAATGAGCAGTTCTTC
CAIGSGDDNEQFF
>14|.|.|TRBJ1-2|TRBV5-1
TGCGCCAGCAGCTTACAGGACCCCACCTATGGCTACACCTTC
CASSLQDPTYGYTF
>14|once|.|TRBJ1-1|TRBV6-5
TGTGCCAGCGCGCTCAGGGGCCTGAACACTGAAGCTTTCTTT
CASALRGLNTEAFF
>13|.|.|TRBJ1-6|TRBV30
TGTGCCTGGAGAGGGACGGCCGGGGAAGCCCTCCACTTT
CAWRGTAGEALHF
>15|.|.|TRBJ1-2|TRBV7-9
TGTGCCAGCAGCTTGATCCAAAGCGGCCTTTATGGCTACACCTTC
CASSLIQSGLYGYTF
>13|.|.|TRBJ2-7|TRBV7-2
TGTGCCAGCAGCTTAGGGAGCTTCTACGAGCAGTACTTC
CASSLGSFYEQYF
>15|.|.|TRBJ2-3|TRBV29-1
TGCAGCGTTTCCCGACAGTCTGAGGGGACAGATACGCAGTATTTT
CSVSRQSEGTDTQYF
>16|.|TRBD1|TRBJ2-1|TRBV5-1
TGCGCCAGCAGCTTGGCGGTAGGACAGGGCCAAGGGGAGCAGTTCTTC
CASSLAVGQGQGEQFF